This T cell receptor (beta chain) was retrieved from a study of tumor T cells in aggressive B-cell lymphoma (dated by TCRdb to the late 2010s). The library was obtained by the immunoSEQ multiplex PCR assay. Drawn from immuneACCESS, this table holds only the in-frame rearrangements with V and J called that TCRdb kept. Clones are partly lost; checked studies trace under half to an unresolved V gene and leave the rest unexplained. For this sample there are thousands of clones; roughly 92% appear just once. The ten top clones hold around 7% of the sample. V was cut back by 3 bases and J by 6 bases, leaving a gap of 9 bases between them. Inclusive of the bounding cysteine and phenylalanine, the CDR3 is 12 residues long. Left in the record is the CDR3 DNA by itself, 36 bases read in frame from the first base. Looking up the germline V gene (reference sequence) yields CDR1 SGHAT and CDR2 FQDESV. On this clone itself: Its antigen remains undetermined. The record has no base qualities; no much larger clone is one base away.

The clonotype comes from an adult with diffuse large B cell lymphoma. Sequenced material: tumor tissue. The rearrangement combines TRBV11-1 with TRBJ2-7, with TRBD1 tentatively as D gene (6 bases match). The nucleotides read TGTGCCAGCAGCTTGGACAGCCCCGAGCAGTACTTC. Protein translation: CASSLDSPEQYF.